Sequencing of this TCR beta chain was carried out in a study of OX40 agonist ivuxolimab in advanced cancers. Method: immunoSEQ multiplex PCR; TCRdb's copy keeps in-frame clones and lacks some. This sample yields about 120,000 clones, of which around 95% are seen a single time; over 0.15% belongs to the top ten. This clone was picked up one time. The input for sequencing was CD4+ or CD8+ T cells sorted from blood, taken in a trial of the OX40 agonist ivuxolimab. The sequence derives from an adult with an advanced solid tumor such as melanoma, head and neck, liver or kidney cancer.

The CDR3 here is CASSSARAPRSEQFF. The CDR3, as DNA: TGTGCCAGCAGTTCAGCCCGGGCCCCAAGGAGTGAGCAGTTCTTC. J is TRBJ2-1 and V is TRBV11-1; D ambiguous. The CDR3 totals 15 residues. CDR1 and CDR2 from the germline V gene are SGHAT and FQDESV (reference sequence). With 6 bases removed from V and 9 bases from J, the gap between germline ends came to 21 bases. Drawing the rest from reference TRBV11-1 and TRBJ2-1, the complete variable domain is EAEVAQSPRYKITEKSQAVAFWCDPISGHATLYWYRQILGQGPELLVQFQDESVVDDSQLPKDRFSAERLKGVDSTLKIQPAELGDSAMYLCASSSARAPRSEQFFGPGTRLTVL.